These 9 T cell receptor beta chains originate from one sample sequenced in a study of monozygotic twins with inflammatory bowel disease. Reprocessing the 5' RACE reads, TCRdb reports a single entry for every CDR3 protein and omits DNA. In total, the table holds approximately 400,000 distinct CDR3 sequences. Sequencing used blood. Every receptor here comes from a human donor with ulcerative colitis or Crohn's disease, or a healthy co-twin of an affected twin (not recorded which).

The V and J genes are TRBV20-1 and TRBJ2-3; TCRdb calls TRBD1, which cannot be checked without DNA. CDR3 length: 12 amino acids. Germline assignment: CDR1 DFQATT and CDR2 SNEGSKA (reference sequence). This CDR3 reads CSATTGPDTQYF.

V and J are TRBV20-1 and TRBJ2-7; the D call of TRBD1 rests on TCRdb alone, since no DNA is present to check it. This CDR3 region has 12 residues. Germline V gene lookup returns CDR1 DFQATT and CDR2 SNEGSKA (reference sequence). CDR3 sequence reads: CSAGRFPYEQYF.

The chain combines TRBV20-1 with TRBJ2-5; TCRdb reports TRBD2, a call that lacks DNA to check it against. Germline CDR1 reads DFQATT; CDR2 reads SNEGSKA (reference sequence). The CDR3 spans 16 residues. This CDR3 is CSARERTSGRRETQYF.

V usage is TRBV27 and J usage is TRBJ1-1; with no DNA, the TCRdb D assignment of TRBD1 cannot be verified. CDR3 length equals 13 residues. Germline assignment: CDR1 MNHEY and CDR2 SMNVEV (reference sequence). CDR3 sequence: CASSPGTATEAFF.

The gene calls are TRBV2 and TRBJ2-1. CDR3 length: 12 residues. Germline assignment: CDR1 SNHLY and CDR2 FYNNEI. CDR3 sequence reads: CASSDYLDEQFF.

This chain joins TRBV5-4 and TRBJ2-1; TCRdb's D gene call, TRBD1, goes unchecked for lack of DNA. There are 15 residues in the CDR3. CDR1 is SGHNT and CDR2 is YYREEE in the germline V gene (reference sequence). The CDR3 here is CASSPLGYSYNEQFF. Supplemented by reference TRBV5-4 and TRBJ2-1, the full variable domain reads ETGVTQSPTHLIKTRGQQVTLRCSSQSGHNTVSWYQQALGQGPQFIFQYYREEENGRGNFPPRFSGLQFPNYSSELNVNALELDDSALYLCASSPLGYSYNEQFFGPGTRLTVL.

V and J are TRBV20-1 and TRBJ2-7. CDR3 length: 13 residues. The germline CDR1 and CDR2 sequences are DFQATT and SNEGSKA (reference sequence). CDR3: CSASHMGSYEQYF.

The CDR3 region is CASSFQGSSGSYEQYF. V is TRBV11-2 and J is TRBJ2-7. The germline V gene encodes CDR1 SGHAT and CDR2 FQNNGV. The CDR3 contains 16 residues.

This chain links TRBV5-1 with TRBJ2-3; TCRdb lists TRBD2, though no DNA is available to test this call. Germline assignment: CDR1 SGHRS and CDR2 YFSETQ. This CDR3 contains 15 residues. The CDR3 here is CASSSGTSPSDTQYF. Drawing the rest from reference TRBV5-1 and TRBJ2-3, the complete variable domain is KAGVTQTPRYLIKTRGQQVTLSCSPISGHRSVSWYQQTPGQGLQFLFEYFSETQRNKGNFPGRFSGRQFSNSRSEMNVSTLELGDSALYLCASSSGTSPSDTQYFGPGTRLTVL.